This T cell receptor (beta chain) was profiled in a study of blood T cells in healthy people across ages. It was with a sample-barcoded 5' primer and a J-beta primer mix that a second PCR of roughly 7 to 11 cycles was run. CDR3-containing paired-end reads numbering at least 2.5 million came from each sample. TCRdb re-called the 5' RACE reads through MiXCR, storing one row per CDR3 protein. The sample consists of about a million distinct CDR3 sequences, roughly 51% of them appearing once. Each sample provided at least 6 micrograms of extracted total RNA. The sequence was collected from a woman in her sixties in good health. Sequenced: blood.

The CDR3 region is CASSEFSGLWGETQYF. As DNA, the CDR3 is TGTGCCAGCAGTGAATTCTCGGGGCTTTGGGGAGAGACCCAGTACTTC. The rearrangement joins TRBV2 to TRBJ2-5, with D tentatively TRBD1 or TRBD2 (5 bases each). Trimming stripped 2 bases from V and 4 bases from J, with 17 bases between. Looked up from germline, CDR1 is SNHLY and CDR2 is FYNNEI. The CDR3 spans 16 residues.